These 6 T cell receptor beta chains were all obtained from the same sample, sequenced in a study of T cell repertoires in cytomegalovirus infection. TCRdb redid the calling of the reads with MiXCR, one entry per CDR3 protein. Of 450,000 to 600,000 distinct CDR3 sequences in the sample, 11% were seen once. Sequencing was performed on PBMCs. The receptors were sampled from a human donor in good health (CMV status not recorded). Some clones in this sample may be carry-over from other donors' samples.

This clonotype was detected many times. The chain is built from TRBV28 and TRBJ2-7; TRBD1 matches at 9 bases. V shed 7 bases and J 2 bases; nucleotides not matched to a gene: 6. This CDR3 has 14 amino acids. CDR1 is MDHEN, CDR2 SYDVKM, per germline. Written as DNA, the CDR3 is TGTGCCAGCAAAACAGGGGGCCTCGCCTACGAGCAGTACTTC. It is translated as CASKTGGLAYEQYF.

The sample holds a few counts of this clonotype. The rearrangement uses TRBV20-1 and TRBJ2-4; maybe TRBD2 (5 bases). Per the germline V gene, CDR1 is DFQATT and CDR2 is SNEGSKA (reference sequence). The CDR3 is made up of 15 amino acids. CDR3 in amino acids: CSRGCLARAFNIQYF. The CDR3 region has the DNA TGCAGCCGAGGGTGTCTAGCTAGGGCATTTAACATTCAGTACTTC.

In the case of this clonotype: Compared with germline, one end of the junction differs, possibly owing to a read error. The chain has TRBV28 and TRBJ1-6; D call uncertain. The CDR3 extends over 12 amino acids. Germline loops: CDR1 MDHEN, CDR2 SYDVKM. CDR3 amino acids: CASSRPNSPLYF. Here the CDR3 DNA reads TGTGCCAGCAGTCGGCCGAATTCACCCCTCTACTTT.

This clonotype was detected many times. The chain couples TRBV27 to TRBJ1-3; D unresolved. This CDR3 is built from 13 residues. Trimming shortened V by 5 bases and J by 0 bases, and 5 bases separated the two germline ends. Germline values: CDR1 MNHEY, CDR2 SMNVEV (reference sequence). The CDR3 loop reads CASSTRSGNTIYF. The CDR3 DNA is TGTGCCAGCAGTACCCGCTCTGGAAACACCATATATTTT.

The chain has TRBV11-3 and TRBJ2-2; 9 bases are shared with TRBD1. After removal of 4 bases from V and 4 bases from J, the junction contained 7 bases not matched to a gene. CDR1 and CDR2 from the germline V gene are SGHNT and YENEEA. This CDR3 is 16 amino acids long. The CDR3 sequence: CASSSKWGQGTGELFF. DNA for the CDR3: TGTGCCAGCAGCTCCAAATGGGGACAGGGCACCGGGGAGCTGTTTTTT.

This clonotype was observed many times. The gene calls are TRBV7-2 and TRBJ1-4; D is undetermined. This CDR3 spans 16 amino acids. CDR1 is SGHTA, CDR2 FQGNSA, per germline. Trimming cost V 5 bases and J 3 bases, with 16 bases left between them. The CDR3 DNA sequence: TGTGCCAGCAGCCTGGGGTCGGCTGCGGCTAATGAAAAACTGTTTTTT. This sequence encodes CASSLGSAAANEKLFF.